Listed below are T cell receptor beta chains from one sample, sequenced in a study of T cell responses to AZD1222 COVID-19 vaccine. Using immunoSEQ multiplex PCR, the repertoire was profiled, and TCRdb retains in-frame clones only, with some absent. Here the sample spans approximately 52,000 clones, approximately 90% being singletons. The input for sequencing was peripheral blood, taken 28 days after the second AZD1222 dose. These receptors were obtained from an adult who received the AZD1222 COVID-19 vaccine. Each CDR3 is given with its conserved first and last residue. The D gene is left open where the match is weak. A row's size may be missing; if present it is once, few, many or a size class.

CASSQEGTFPNNEQFF | TGTGCCAGCAGCCAAGAAGGGACGTTCCCTAACAATGAGCAGTTCTTC | TRBJ2-1 | NA | 16 | NA | TRBV14
CASSLRPTGETQYF | TGCGCCAGCAGCTTGAGGCCGACGGGCGAGACCCAGTACTTC | TRBJ2-5 | NA | 14 | NA | TRBV5-1
CASSVDDGFGYEQYF | TGTGCCAGCAGCGTTGATGACGGGTTTGGATACGAGCAGTACTTC | TRBJ2-7 | NA | 15 | NA | TRBV9
CASSPQGAITDTQYF | TGTGCCAGCAGCCCCCAGGGGGCTATCACAGATACGCAGTATTTT | TRBJ2-3 | NA | 15 | TRBD1 | TRBV11-3
CASSVKLAVRGNEQFF | TGTGCCAGTAGTGTCAAACTAGCGGTGAGGGGCAATGAGCAGTTCTTC | TRBJ2-1 | NA | 16 | TRBD2 | TRBV19
CASSLVRGPSYEQYF | TGCGCCAGCAGCTTGGTGAGGGGGCCTTCCTACGAGCAGTACTTC | TRBJ2-7 | NA | 15 | TRBD1 | TRBV5-1
CASGLGEDYGYTF | TGTGCTAGTGGTTTGGGGGAAGACTATGGCTACACCTTC | TRBJ1-2 | NA | 13 | NA | TRBV12-5
CASSGDRGFFGYTF | TGTGCCAGCAGCGGGGACAGGGGATTTTTTGGCTACACCTTC | TRBJ1-2 | NA | 14 | TRBD1 | TRBV7-9
CASSQAADWGPQHF | TGTGCCAGCAGCCAAGCGGCGGACTGGGGGCCCCAGCATTTT | TRBJ1-5 | NA | 14 | NA | TRBV3-1/TRBV3-2
CAWSVITGGLASEQYF | TGTGCCTGGAGTGTCATAACAGGTGGGCTAGCAAGCGAGCAGTACTTC | TRBJ2-7 | NA | 16 | NA | TRBV30
CASSLDRSYEQYF | TGTGCCAGCTCCCTCGACAGATCCTACGAGCAGTACTTC | TRBJ2-7 | NA | 13 | NA | TRBV18
CASSPTGNTEAFF | TGTGCCAGCTCACCCACAGGGAACACTGAAGCTTTCTTT | TRBJ1-1 | NA | 13 | NA | TRBV18
CASSEQPQSEQYF | TGTGCCAGCAGTGAACAGCCCCAGAGCGAGCAGTACTTC | TRBJ2-7 | NA | 13 | NA | TRBV6-1
CASSLEVRMGDTQYF | TGTGCCAGCAGCTTGGAAGTGAGAATGGGAGATACGCAGTATTTT | TRBJ2-3 | NA | 15 | NA | TRBV5-4
CASSLSTANYGYTF | TGTGCCAGCAGTTTATCTACAGCTAACTATGGCTACACCTTC | TRBJ1-2 | NA | 14 | NA | TRBV28
CASSLGEYQPQHF | TGTGCCAGCAGCTTAGGGGAGTATCAGCCCCAGCATTTT | TRBJ1-5 | NA | 13 | NA | TRBV7-9
CASTPDLAKNIQYF | TGTGCCAGCACCCCGGACCTAGCCAAAAACATTCAGTACTTC | TRBJ2-4 | NA | 14 | NA | TRBV28
CASSRAGGTYEQYF | TGTGCCAGCAGCCGCGCCGGGGGAACCTACGAGCAGTACTTC | TRBJ2-7 | NA | 14 | NA | TRBV14
CASSQVGGFNTEAFF | TGTGCCAGCAGCCAAGTCGGGGGGTTTAACACTGAAGCTTTCTTT | TRBJ1-1 | NA | 15 | NA | TRBV3-1/TRBV3-2
CASSSTGAYNSPLHF | TGTGCCAGCAGTTCTACAGGGGCCTATAATTCACCCCTCCACTTT | TRBJ1-6 | NA | 15 | TRBD1 | TRBV2
CASSESGRGNTEAFF | TGCGCCAGCAGTGAGTCCGGCAGGGGAAACACTGAAGCTTTCTTT | TRBJ1-1 | NA | 15 | NA | TRBV10-1
CATSDRGTGVYTQYF | TGTGCCACCAGTGATCGGGGGACAGGGGTGTATACGCAGTATTTT | TRBJ2-3 | once | 15 | TRBD1 | TRBV24-1
CASTSIRGANTGELFF | TGTGCCAGCACAAGTATCCGGGGGGCGAACACCGGGGAGCTGTTTTTT | TRBJ2-2 | NA | 16 | TRBD2 | TRBV18
CASSLTYNEQFF | TGTGCCAGCAGCCTTACCTACAATGAGCAGTTCTTC | TRBJ2-1 | NA | 12 | NA | TRBV28
CSVERDTANYGYTF | TGCAGCGTTGAAAGAGACACCGCTAACTATGGCTACACCTTC | TRBJ1-2 | NA | 14 | NA | TRBV29-1
CASSLVSSRTSSYNEQFF | TGTGCCAGCAGCTTAGTATCTTCACGTACTAGCTCCTACAATGAGCAGTTCTTC | TRBJ2-1 | NA | 18 | NA | TRBV7-2
CASSFQGPQETQYF | TGCGCCAGCAGCTTTCAAGGGCCCCAAGAGACCCAGTACTTC | TRBJ2-5 | NA | 14 | NA | TRBV5-1